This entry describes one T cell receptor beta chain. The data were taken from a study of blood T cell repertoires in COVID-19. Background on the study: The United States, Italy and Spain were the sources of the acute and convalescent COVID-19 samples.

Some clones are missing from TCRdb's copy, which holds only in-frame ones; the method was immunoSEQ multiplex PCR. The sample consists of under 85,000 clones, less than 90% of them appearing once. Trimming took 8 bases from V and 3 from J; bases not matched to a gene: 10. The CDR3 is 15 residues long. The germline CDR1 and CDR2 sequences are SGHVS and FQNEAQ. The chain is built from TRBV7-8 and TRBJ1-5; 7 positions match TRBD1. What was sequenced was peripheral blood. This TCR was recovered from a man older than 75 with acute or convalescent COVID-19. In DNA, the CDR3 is TGTGCCAGCGGCCCGGGACAGACCTTCAATCAGCCCCAGCATTTT. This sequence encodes CASGPGQTFNQPQHF.